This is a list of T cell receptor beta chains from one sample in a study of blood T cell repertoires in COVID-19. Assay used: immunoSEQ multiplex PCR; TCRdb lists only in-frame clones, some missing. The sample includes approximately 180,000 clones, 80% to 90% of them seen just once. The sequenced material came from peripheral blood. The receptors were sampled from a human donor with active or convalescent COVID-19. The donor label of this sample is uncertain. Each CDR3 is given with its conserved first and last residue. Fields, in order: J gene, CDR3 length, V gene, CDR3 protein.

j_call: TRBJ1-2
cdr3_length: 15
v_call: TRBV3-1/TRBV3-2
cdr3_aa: CASSPRDRHNYGYTF

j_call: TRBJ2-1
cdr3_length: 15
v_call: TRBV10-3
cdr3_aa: CAITPGTGGADEQFF

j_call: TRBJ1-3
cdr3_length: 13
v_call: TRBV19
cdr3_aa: CASRLTSGNTIYF

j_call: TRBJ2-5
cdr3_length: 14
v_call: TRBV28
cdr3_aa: CASILNAGAETQYF

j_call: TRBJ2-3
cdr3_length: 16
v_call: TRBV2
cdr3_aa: CASSEILAGNTDTQYF

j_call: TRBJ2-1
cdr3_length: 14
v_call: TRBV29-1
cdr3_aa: CSVRGQGIHQGQFF

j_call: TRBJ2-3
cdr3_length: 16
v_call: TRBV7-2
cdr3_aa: CASSPSGLAGGLTQYF

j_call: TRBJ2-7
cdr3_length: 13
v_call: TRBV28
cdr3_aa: CASSFGGNHEQYF

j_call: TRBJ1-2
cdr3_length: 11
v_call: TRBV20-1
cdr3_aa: CSGGTGSGYTF

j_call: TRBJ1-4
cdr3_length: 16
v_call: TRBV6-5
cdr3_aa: CASSYQGTWANEKLFF

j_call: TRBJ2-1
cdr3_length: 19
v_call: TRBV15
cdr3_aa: CPRNIGLAGGPTRVHEQFF

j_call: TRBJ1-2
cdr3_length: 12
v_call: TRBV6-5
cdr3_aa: CASSYFGNGYTF

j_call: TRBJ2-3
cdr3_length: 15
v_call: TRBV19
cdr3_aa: CASRKGADGTDTQYF

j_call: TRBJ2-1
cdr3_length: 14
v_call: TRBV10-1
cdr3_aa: CASSGALAGNEQFF

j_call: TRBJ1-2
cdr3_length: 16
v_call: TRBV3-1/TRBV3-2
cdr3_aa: CASSTPLGQDIHGYTF

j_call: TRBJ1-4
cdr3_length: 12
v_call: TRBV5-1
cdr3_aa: CASRQGSEKLFF

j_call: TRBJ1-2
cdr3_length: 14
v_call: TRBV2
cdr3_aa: CASSEASRRSGYTF

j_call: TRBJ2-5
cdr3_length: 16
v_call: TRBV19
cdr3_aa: CASSISPPGQGQTQYF

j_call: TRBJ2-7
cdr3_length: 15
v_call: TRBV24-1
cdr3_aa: CATSDSLAGGYEQYF

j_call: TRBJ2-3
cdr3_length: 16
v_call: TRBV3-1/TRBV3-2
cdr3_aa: CASTKGSGLRADTQYF

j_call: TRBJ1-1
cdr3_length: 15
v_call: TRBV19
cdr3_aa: CASSKGTVMNTEAFF

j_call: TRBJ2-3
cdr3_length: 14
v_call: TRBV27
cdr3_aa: CASSSRGLSDTQYF

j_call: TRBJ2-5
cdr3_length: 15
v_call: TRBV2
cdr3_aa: CASSEARGSAETQYF

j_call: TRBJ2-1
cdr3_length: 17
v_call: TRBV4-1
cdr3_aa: CASSQVSSGRADNEQFF

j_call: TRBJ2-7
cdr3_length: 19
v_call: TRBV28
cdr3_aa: CASSFSGGRTRDGRYEQYF

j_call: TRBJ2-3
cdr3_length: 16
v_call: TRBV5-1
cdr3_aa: CASSLGLAGGQYTQYF

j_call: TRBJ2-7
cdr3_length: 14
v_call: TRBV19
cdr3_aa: CASKPGLAGGEQYF

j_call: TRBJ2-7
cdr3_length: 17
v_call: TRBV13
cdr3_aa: CASSLGPSGGRSYEQYF

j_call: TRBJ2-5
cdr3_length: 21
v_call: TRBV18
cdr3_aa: CASSPRVSTSGGPTHQETQYF

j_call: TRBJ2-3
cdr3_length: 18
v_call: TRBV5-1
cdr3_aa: CASSLSATSGFSTDTQYF